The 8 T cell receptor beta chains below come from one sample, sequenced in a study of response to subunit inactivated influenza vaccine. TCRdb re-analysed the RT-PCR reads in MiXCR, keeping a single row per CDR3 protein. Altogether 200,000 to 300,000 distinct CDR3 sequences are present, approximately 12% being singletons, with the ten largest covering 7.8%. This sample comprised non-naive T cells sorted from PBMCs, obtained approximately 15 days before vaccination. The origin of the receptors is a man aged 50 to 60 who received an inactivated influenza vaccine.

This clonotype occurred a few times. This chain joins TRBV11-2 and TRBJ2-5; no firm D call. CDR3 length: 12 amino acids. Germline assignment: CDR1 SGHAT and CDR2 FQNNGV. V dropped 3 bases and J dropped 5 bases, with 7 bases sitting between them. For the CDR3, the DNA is TGTGCCAGCAGCTTCGTGGGGGAGACCCAGTACTTC. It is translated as CASSFVGETQYF. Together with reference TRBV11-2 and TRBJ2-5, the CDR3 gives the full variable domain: EAGVAQSPRYKIIEKRQSVAFWCNPISGHATLYWYQQILGQGPKLLIQFQNNGVVDDSQLPKDRFSAERLKGVDSTLKIQPAKLEDSAVYLCASSFVGETQYFGPGTRLLVL.

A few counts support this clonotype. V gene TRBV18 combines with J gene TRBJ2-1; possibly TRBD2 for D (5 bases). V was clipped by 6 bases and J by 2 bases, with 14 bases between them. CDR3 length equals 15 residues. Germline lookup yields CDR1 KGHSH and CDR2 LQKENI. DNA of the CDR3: TGTGCCAGCTCGGAGGCCCCCGCGACCTACAATGAGCAGTTCTTC. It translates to CASSEAPATYNEQFF.

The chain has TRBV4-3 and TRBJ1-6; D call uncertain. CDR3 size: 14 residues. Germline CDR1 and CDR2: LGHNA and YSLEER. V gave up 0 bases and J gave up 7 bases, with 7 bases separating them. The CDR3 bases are TGCGCCAGCAGCCAAGATTCTGGAAATTCACCCCTCCACTTT. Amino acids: CASSQDSGNSPLHF.

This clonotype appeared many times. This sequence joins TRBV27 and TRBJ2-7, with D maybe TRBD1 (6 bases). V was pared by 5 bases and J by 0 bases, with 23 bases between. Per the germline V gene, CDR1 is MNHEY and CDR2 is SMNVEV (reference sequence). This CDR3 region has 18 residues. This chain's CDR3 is CASSPQRPGTPYSYEQYF. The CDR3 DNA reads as TGTGCCAGCAGTCCACAACGGCCCGGGACACCTTACTCCTACGAGCAGTACTTC.

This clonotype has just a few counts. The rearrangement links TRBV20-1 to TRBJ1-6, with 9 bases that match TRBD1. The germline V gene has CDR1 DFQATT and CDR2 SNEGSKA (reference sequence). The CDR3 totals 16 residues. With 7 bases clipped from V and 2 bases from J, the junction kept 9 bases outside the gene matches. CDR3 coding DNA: TGCAGTGACTCCCGGACAGGGGAAACCTATAATTCACCCCTCCACTTT. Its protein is CSDSRTGETYNSPLHF.

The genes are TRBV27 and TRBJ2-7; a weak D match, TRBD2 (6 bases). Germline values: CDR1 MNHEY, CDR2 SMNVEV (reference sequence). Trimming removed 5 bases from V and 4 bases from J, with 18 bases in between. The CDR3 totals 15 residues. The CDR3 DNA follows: TGTGCCAGCAGTATCCTTGGCCAGGAGGGATACGAGCAGTACTTC. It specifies CASSILGQEGYEQYF.

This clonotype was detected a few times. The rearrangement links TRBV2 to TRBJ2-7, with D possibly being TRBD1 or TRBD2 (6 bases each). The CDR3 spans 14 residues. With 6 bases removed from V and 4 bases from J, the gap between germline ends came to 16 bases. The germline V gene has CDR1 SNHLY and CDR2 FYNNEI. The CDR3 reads CASRERGVAYEQYF. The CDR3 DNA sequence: TGTGCCAGCAGAGAAAGGGGGGTAGCGTACGAGCAGTACTTC. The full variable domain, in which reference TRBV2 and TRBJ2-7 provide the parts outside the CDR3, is EPEVTQTPSHQVTQMGQEVILRCVPISNHLYFYWYRQILGQKVEFLVSFYNNEISEKSEIFDDQFSVERPDGSNFTLKIRSTKLEDSAMYFCASRERGVAYEQYFGPGTRLTVT.

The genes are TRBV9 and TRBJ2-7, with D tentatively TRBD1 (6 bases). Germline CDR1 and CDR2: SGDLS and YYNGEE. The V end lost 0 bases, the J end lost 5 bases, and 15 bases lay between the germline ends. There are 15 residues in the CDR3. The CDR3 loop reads CASSVEGERDHEQYF. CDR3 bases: TGTGCCAGCAGCGTAGAGGGGGAAAGGGACCACGAGCAGTACTTC.